Below are 2 T cell receptor beta chains sequenced from a single sample in a study of shared clonotypes between healthy human individuals. The table came from immunoSEQ multiplex PCR; TCRdb's copy has only in-frame clones and leaves some out. The sample comprises approximately 440,000 clones, about 74% of which are singletons, and about 11% rests with the top ten. The specimen sequenced was PBMCs. Receptors were obtained from a woman in her thirties or forties in good health. Some clones in this sample may be carry-over from other donors' samples.

This clone occurred once. This chain connects TRBV2 to TRBJ2-1; 10 bases fit TRBD1. Germline assignment: CDR1 SNHLY and CDR2 FYNNEI. This CDR3 is 14 amino acids long. J was trimmed by 8 bases and V by 6 bases; bases with no gene match: 7. This CDR3 reads CASRDRTGGDEQFF. For the CDR3, the DNA is TGTGCCAGCAGGGACAGGACAGGGGGAGATGAGCAGTTCTTC.

V gene TRBV7-3 combines with J gene TRBJ2-2; 8 bases are a match to TRBD2. From germline, CDR1 is SGHTA and CDR2 FQGTGA. V trimming: 0 bases; J trimming: 1 base; junction bases outside the gene matches: 1. CDR3 size: 16 residues. CDR3 protein: CASSLTAGVNTGELFF. CDR3 coding DNA: TGTGCCAGCAGCTTAACAGCGGGAGTGAACACCGGGGAGCTGTTTTTT. Full variable domain (remainder filled in from reference TRBV7-3 and TRBJ2-2): GAGVSQTPSNKVTEKGKYVELRCDPISGHTALYWYRQSLGQGPEFLIYFQGTGAADDSGLPNDRFFAVRPEGSVSTLKIQRTERGDSAVYLCASSLTAGVNTGELFFGEGSRLTVL.